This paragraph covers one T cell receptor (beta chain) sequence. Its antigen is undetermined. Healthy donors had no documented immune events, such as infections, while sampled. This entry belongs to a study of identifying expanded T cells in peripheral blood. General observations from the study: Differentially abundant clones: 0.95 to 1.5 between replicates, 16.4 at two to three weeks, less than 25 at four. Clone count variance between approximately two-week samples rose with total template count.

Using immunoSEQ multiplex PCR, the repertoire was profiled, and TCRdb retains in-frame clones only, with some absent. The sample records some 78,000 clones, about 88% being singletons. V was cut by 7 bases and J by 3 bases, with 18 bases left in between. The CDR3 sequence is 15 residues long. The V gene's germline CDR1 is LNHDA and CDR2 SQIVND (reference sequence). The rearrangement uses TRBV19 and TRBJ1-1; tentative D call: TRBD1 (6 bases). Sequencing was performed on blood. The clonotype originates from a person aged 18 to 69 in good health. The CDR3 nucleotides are TGTGCCAGTAATAACGTCGGGGGGGCGGACACTGAAGCTTTCTTT. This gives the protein CASNNVGGADTEAFF.